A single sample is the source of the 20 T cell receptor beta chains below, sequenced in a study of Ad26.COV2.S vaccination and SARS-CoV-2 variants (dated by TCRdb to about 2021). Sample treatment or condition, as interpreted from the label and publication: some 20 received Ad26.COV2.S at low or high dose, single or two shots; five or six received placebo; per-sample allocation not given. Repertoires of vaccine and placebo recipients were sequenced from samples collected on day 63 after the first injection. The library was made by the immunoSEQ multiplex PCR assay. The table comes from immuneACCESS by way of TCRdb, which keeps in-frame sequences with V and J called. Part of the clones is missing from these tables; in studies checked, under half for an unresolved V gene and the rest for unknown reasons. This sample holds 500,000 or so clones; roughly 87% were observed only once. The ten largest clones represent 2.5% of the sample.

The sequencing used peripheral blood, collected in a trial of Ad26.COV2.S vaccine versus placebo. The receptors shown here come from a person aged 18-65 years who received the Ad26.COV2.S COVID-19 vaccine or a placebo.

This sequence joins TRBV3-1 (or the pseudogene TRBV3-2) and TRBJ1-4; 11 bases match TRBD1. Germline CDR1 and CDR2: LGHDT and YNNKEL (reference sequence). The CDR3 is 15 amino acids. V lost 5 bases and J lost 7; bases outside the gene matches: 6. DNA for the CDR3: TGTGCCAGCAGCTCCCCGGGACAGGGGGGTGAAAAACTGTTTTTT. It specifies CASSSPGQGGEKLFF.

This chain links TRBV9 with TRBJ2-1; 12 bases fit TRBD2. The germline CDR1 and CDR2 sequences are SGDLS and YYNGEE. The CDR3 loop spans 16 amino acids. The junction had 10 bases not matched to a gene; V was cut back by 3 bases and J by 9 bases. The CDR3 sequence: CASSEASGGAWFEQFF. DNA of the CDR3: TGTGCCAGCAGCGAGGCTAGCGGGGGGGCATGGTTTGAGCAGTTCTTC.

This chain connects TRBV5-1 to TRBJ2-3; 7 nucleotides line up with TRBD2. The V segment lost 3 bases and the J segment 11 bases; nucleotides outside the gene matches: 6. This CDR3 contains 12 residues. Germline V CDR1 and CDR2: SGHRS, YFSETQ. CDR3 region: CASSSGLGEQYF. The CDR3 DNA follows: TGCGCCAGCAGCTCTGGACTAGGGGAGCAGTATTTT.

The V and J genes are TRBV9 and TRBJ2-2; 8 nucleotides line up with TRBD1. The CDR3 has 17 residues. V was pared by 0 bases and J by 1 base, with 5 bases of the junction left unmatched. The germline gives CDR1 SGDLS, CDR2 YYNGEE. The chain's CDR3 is CASSVASGTGNTGELFF. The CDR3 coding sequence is TGTGCCAGCAGCGTAGCCTCCGGGACAGGGAACACCGGGGAGCTGTTTTTT.

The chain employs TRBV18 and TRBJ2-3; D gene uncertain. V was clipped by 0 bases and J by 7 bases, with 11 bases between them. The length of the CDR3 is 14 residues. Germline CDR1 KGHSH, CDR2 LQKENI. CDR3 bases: TGTGCCAGCTCACCACCGGACCTCGGGCATACGCAGTATTTT. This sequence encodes CASSPPDLGHTQYF. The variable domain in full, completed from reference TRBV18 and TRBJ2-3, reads NAGVMQNPRHLVRRRGQEARLRCSPMKGHSHVYWYRQLPEEGLKFMVYLQKENIIDESGMPKERFSAEFPKEGPSILRIQQVVRGDSAAYFCASSPPDLGHTQYFGPGTRLTVL.

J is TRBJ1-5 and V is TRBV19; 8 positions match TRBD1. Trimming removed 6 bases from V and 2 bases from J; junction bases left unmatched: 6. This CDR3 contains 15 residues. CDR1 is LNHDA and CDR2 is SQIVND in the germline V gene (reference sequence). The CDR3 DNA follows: TGTGCCAGTAGGACCGGGACAGGTCGCAATCAGCCCCAGCATTTT. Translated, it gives CASRTGTGRNQPQHF. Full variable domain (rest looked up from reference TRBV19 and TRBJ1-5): DGGITQSPKYLFRKEGQNVTLSCEQNLNHDAMYWYRQDPGQGLRLIYYSQIVNDFQKGDIAEGYSVSREKKESFPLTVTSAQKNPTAFYLCASRTGTGRNQPQHFGDGTRLSIL.

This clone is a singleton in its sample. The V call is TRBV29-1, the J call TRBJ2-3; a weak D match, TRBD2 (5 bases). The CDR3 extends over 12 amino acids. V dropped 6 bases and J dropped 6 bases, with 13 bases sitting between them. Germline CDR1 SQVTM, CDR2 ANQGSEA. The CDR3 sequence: CSVAGGPDTQYF. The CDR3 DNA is TGCAGCGTGGCTGGCGGGCCGGATACGCAGTATTTT.

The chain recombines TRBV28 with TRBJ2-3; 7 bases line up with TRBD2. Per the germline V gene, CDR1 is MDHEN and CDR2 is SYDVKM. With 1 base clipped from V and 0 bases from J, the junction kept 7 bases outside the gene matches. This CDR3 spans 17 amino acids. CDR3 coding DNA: TGTGCCAGCAGTTTATTCGGGGAGGGCATTAGCACAGATACGCAGTATTTT. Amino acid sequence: CASSLFGEGISTDTQYF. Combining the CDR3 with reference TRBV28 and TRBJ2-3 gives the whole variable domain DVKVTQSSRYLVKRTGEKVFLECVQDMDHENMFWYRQDPGLGLRLIYFSYDVKMKEKGDIPEGYSVSREKKERFSLILESASTNQTSMYLCASSLFGEGISTDTQYFGPGTRLTVL.

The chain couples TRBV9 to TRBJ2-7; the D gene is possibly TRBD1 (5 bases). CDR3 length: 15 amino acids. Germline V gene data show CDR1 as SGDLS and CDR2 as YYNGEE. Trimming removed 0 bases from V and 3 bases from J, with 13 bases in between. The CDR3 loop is CASSVGGAMVYEQYF. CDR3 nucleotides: TGTGCCAGCAGCGTAGGGGGCGCTATGGTCTACGAGCAGTACTTC.

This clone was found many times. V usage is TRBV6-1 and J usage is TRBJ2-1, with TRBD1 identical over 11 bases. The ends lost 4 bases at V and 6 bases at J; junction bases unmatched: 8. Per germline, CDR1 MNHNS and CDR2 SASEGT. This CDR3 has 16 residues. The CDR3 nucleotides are TGTGCCAGCAGTGCAATAACCGGGACAGGGGGCAATGAGCAGTTCTTC. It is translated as CASSAITGTGGNEQFF.

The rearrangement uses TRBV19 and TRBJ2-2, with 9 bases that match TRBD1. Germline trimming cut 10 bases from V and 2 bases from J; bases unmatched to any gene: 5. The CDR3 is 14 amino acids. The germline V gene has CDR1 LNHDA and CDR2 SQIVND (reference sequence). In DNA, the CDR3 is TGTGCCATTATGGGACAGGGTAACACCGGGGAGCTGTTTTTT. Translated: CAIMGQGNTGELFF.

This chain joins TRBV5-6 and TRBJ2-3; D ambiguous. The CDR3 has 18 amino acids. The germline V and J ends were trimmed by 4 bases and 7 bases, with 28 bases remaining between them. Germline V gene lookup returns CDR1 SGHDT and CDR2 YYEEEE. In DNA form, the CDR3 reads TGTGCCAGCAGCCCCGGGCCCCGGTCATTCACTTGGTCTCATACGCAGTATTTT. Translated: CASSPGPRSFTWSHTQYF.

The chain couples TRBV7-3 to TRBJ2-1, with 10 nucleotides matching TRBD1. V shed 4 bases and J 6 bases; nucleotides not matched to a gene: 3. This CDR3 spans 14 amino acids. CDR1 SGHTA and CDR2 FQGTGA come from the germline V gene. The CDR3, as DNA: TGTGCCAGCAGCTCGGGACAGGGGTTCAATGAGCAGTTCTTC. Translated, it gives CASSSGQGFNEQFF.

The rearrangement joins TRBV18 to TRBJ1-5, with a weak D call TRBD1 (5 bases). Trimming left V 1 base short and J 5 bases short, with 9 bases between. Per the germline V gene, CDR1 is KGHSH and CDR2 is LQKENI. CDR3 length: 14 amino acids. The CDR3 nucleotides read TGTGCCAGCTCACCACAGGGGTCGGATCAGCCCCAGCATTTT. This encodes CASSPQGSDQPQHF. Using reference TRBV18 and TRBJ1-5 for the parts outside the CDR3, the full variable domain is NAGVMQNPRHLVRRRGQEARLRCSPMKGHSHVYWYRQLPEEGLKFMVYLQKENIIDESGMPKERFSAEFPKEGPSILRIQQVVRGDSAAYFCASSPQGSDQPQHFGDGTRLSIL.

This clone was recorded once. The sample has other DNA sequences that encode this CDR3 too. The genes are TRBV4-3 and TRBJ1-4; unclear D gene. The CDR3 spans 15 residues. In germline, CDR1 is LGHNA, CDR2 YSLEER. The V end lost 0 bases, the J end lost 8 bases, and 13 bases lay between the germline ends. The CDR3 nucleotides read TGCGCCAGCAGCCAAGATCGATGGGGAAACGAAAAACTGTTTTTT. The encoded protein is CASSQDRWGNEKLFF.

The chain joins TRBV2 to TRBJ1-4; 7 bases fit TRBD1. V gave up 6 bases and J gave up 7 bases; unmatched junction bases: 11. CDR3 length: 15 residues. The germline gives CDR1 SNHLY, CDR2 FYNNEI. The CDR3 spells CASRPLTGYSEKLFF. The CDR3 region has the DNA TGTGCCAGCAGGCCCCTGACAGGGTATAGTGAAAAACTGTTTTTT.

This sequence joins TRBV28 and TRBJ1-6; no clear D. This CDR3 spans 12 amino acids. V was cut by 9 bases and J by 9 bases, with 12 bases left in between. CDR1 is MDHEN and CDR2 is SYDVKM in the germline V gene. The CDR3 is CASARLASPLHF. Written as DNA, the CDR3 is TGTGCCAGTGCCCGACTGGCTTCACCCCTCCACTTT.

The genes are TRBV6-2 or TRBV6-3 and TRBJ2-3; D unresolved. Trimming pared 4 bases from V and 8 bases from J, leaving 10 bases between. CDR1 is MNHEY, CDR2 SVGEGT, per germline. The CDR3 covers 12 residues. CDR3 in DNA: TGTGCCAGCAGTTTCTCGCCGTCTACGCAGTATTTT. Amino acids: CASSFSPSTQYF.

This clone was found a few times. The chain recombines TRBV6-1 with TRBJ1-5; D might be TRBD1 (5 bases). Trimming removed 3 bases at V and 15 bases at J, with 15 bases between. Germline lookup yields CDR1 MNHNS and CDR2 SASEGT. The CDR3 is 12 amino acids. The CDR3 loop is CASSDPGTTLHF. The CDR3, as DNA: TGTGCCAGCAGTGACCCAGGGACCACCTTGCATTTT.

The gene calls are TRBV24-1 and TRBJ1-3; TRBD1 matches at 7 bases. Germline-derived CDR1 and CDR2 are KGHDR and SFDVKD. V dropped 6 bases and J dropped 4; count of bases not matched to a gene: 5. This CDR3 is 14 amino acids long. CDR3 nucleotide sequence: TGTGCCACCAGTCAGACAGGGCGCGGAAACACCATATATTTT. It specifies CATSQTGRGNTIYF.